This TCR beta chain was obtained from a study of blood T cell repertoires in COVID-19. The wider study: The United States, Italy and Spain supplied acute and convalescent COVID-19 samples. The analysed material was cDNA or gDNA that came from T cells, B-cell-depleted T cells, or PBMCs.

Original methodology: It was from reference gene primer amplification that nucleated cell counts were estimated. Clones were read by immunoSEQ multiplex PCR, and TCRdb kept only the in-frame ones, dropping some. Clone size and V and J calls were adopted from that table, with D and trimming inferred from the DNA. This sample has hundreds of thousands of clones, with roughly 87% found just once. The CDR3 has 11 amino acids. Germline CDR1 reads LGHDT; CDR2 reads YNNKEL (reference sequence). V shed 8 bases and J shed 4 bases, with 8 bases lying between them. The origin of this receptor is a woman aged 45-59 years who had recovered from COVID-19. The J gene is TRBJ1-2, the V gene TRBV3-1 (or the pseudogene TRBV3-2); D gene unclear. The sample taken for sequencing was peripheral blood. The CDR3 protein is CASRGIYGYTF. CDR3 DNA sequence: TGTGCCAGCCGGGGAATCTATGGCTACACCTTC.